Following are 6 T cell receptor beta chains from one sample sequenced in a study of monozygotic twins with inflammatory bowel disease. Reanalyzing the 5' RACE reads, TCRdb keeps one entry per CDR3 protein, without DNA. The listing records around 380,000 distinct CDR3 sequences. The sample was blood. The receptors here all came from a human donor with ulcerative colitis or Crohn's disease, or a healthy co-twin of an affected twin (not recorded which).

The rearrangement links TRBV9 to TRBJ1-1; the D call of TRBD1 rests on TCRdb alone, since no DNA is present to check it. CDR1 SGDLS and CDR2 YYNGEE come from the germline V gene. The CDR3 length is 16 residues. This chain's CDR3 is CASSVPGQGAGAEAFF.

The chain links TRBV7-2 to TRBJ2-1. The CDR3 is 11 residues long. The germline gives CDR1 SGHTA, CDR2 FQGNSA. This CDR3 reads CAISLRNEQFF.

V and J are TRBV6-5 and TRBJ2-1; the D call of TRBD2 rests on TCRdb alone, since no DNA is present to check it. In germline, CDR1 is MNHEY, CDR2 SVGAGI. The CDR3 covers 14 residues. The CDR3: CASSYSAAAPRQFF.

The chain employs TRBV2 and TRBJ2-7; the TRBD2 assignment by TCRdb is unverifiable without DNA. The CDR3 contains 15 residues. From germline, CDR1 is SNHLY and CDR2 FYNNEI. The chain's CDR3 is CASSGSGGEPYEQYF.

The chain joins TRBV7-2 to TRBJ2-1; the D call from TCRdb, TRBD2, cannot be confirmed without DNA. The CDR3 totals 16 residues. CDR1 SGHTA and CDR2 FQGNSA come from the germline V gene. CDR3 amino acids: CATGLRAAGGPGEQFF.

V is TRBV3-1 and J is TRBJ1-5; TCRdb calls TRBD1, which cannot be checked without DNA. The CDR3 consists of 15 residues. Germline loops: CDR1 LGHDT, CDR2 YNNKEL (reference sequence). The CDR3 loop is CASSQSGQGKQPQHF.